This T cell receptor (beta chain) derives from a study of cytomegalovirus exposure and HLA in healthy donors. Study background: Of several hundred genotyped donors, around 84% clustered with self-reported Caucasian donors.

Study-wide points: Earlier analysis found most TCR beta V segments productive about 87% or about 30% of the time. Analysis performed later found more than 15,000 TCR beta sequences associated with HLA alleles at 0.05 false discovery rate. In vitro confirmation showed a few CMV-associated chains to be CMV antigen specific.

CDR3 length equals 13 residues. Germline V gene lookup returns CDR1 SGDLS and CDR2 YYNGEE. The ends were cut back, 2 bases at V and 1 base at J, with 6 bases in the middle. The PCR contained 60 Vbeta and 13 Jbeta primers. Libraries were prepared by immunoSEQ multiplex PCR; TCRdb keeps only in-frame clonotypes and omits some of them. The table records 160,000 or so clones, roughly 85% of them present only once. With regard to this clone: Its antigen is undetermined. Different DNA sequences within this sample yield the same CDR3.

The clonotype originates from a male donor in good health and CMV-seropositive. Sequenced material: PBMCs. The chain recombines TRBV9 with TRBJ1-1; TRBD1 might be the D (5 bases). CDR3 bases: TGTGCCAGCAGCGTCACAGGGAACACTGAAGCTTTCTTT. It yields the protein CASSVTGNTEAFF.